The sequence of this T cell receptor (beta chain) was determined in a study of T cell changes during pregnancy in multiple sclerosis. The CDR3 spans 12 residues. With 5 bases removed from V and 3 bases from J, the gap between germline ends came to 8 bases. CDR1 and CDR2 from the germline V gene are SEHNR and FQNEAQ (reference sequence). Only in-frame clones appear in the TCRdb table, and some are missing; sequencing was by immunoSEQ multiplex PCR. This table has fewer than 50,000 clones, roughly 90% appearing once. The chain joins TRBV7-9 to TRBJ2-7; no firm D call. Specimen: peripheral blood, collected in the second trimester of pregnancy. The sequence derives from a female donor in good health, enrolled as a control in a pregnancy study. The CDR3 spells CASSQRSYEQYF. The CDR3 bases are TGTGCCAGCAGCCAGAGGAGCTACGAGCAGTACTTC.